Below, 27 T cell receptor beta chains from the same sample are listed, as sequenced in a study of blood T cell repertoires in COVID-19 (dated by TCRdb to the early 2020s). Library preparation used the immunoSEQ multiplex PCR assay. TCRdb provides this immuneACCESS table in a form limited to in-frame rearrangements. Some clones are lacking; in checked studies, under half of them reflect an unresolved V gene, and why the rest are absent is not known. The sample table holds about 54,000 clones, of which roughly 88% were seen once. 3.5% of the sample is in the top ten clones. The source material was peripheral blood. These receptors were collected from a human donor in a cohort sampled during active COVID-19.

V is TRBV7-9 and J is TRBJ1-2; D ambiguous. V dropped 2 bases and J dropped 5 bases, with 6 bases sitting between them. The CDR3 totals 12 residues. The germline V gene has CDR1 SEHNR and CDR2 FQNEAQ (reference sequence). CDR3 DNA: TGTGCCAGCAGCTTACCGGGTTATGGCTACACCTTC. Translation gives CASSLPGYGYTF.

The CDR3 nucleotides are TGTGCCAGCAGCCCTGGACTAGCGGGTTACAATGAGCAGTTCTTC. It specifies CASSPGLAGYNEQFF. This chain connects TRBV9 to TRBJ2-1; 11 bases line up with TRBD2. CDR1 is SGDLS and CDR2 is YYNGEE in the germline V gene. The CDR3 contains 15 residues. V was pared by 4 bases and J by 4 bases, with 4 bases of the junction left unmatched.

The rearrangement uses TRBV7-6 and TRBJ2-1, with a possible D match to TRBD2 (5 bases). V was shortened by 5 bases and J by 9 bases, with 11 bases between the two germline ends. Looked up from germline, CDR1 is SGHVS and CDR2 is FNYEAQ. The CDR3 length is 12 residues. The CDR3: CASSPQGSEQFF. CDR3 DNA: TGTGCCAGCAGCCCCCAAGGGAGTGAGCAGTTCTTC. Complete variable domain (other parts from reference TRBV7-6 and TRBJ2-1): GAGVSQSPRYKVTKRGQDVALRCDPISGHVSLYWYRQALGQGPEFLTYFNYEAQQDKSGLPNDRFSAERPEGSISTLTIQRTEQRDSAMYRCASSPQGSEQFFGPGTRLTVL.

The chain joins TRBV5-1 to TRBJ2-5, with TRBD2 matching 7 bases. CDR1 is SGHRS, CDR2 YFSETQ, per germline. V was pared by 0 bases and J by 3 bases, with 8 bases of the junction left unmatched. The CDR3 runs to 16 residues. The CDR3 region has the DNA TGCGCCAGCAGCTTGGGGGCGATCCTAGCGGAAGAGACCCAGTACTTC. Translation gives CASSLGAILAEETQYF.

The chain has TRBV7-9 and TRBJ2-3; no definite D call. CDR1 and CDR2 from the germline V gene are SEHNR and FQNEAQ (reference sequence). This CDR3 has 17 residues. V dropped 3 bases and J dropped 2 bases, with 18 bases sitting between them. The DNA for the CDR3 is TGTGCCAGCAGCTTCCGGCGGCTGAGTACCCACACAGATACGCAGTATTTT. It yields the protein CASSFRRLSTHTDTQYF.

The genes are TRBV18 and TRBJ2-3; D uncertain. V dropped 8 bases and J dropped 0 bases, with 9 bases sitting between them. The CDR3 has 13 amino acids. Germline CDR1 reads KGHSH; CDR2 reads LQKENI. The chain's CDR3 is CASTTTSTDTQYF. CDR3 coding DNA: TGTGCCAGCACGACAACTAGCACAGATACGCAGTATTTT.

This chain links TRBV6-5 with TRBJ1-2, with D maybe TRBD1 (5 bases). Germline CDR1 is MNHEY and CDR2 is SVGAGI. The CDR3 runs 14 residues. V was clipped by 6 bases and J by 4 bases, with 15 bases between them. The CDR3 sequence is CASSRKQARYGYTF. The CDR3 bases are TGTGCCAGCAGCCGAAAACAGGCCCGCTATGGCTACACCTTC.

DNA of the CDR3: TGCGCCAGCAGTTTTGGAGGGGGGGCCCTGGAGACCCAGTACTTC. It codes for CASSFGGGALETQYF. The chain joins TRBV5-1 to TRBJ2-5; TRBD2 might be the D (7 bases). V lost 5 bases and J 5 bases, leaving 19 bases between the germline ends. Germline CDR1 is SGHRS and CDR2 is YFSETQ. There are 15 residues in the CDR3.

This clone is medium-sized (0.01 to 0.1%) in the sample. The J gene is TRBJ1-5, the V gene TRBV5-4; the D gene is possibly TRBD1 (6 bases). The CDR3 is 15 residues long. V was trimmed by 0 bases and J by 3 bases, leaving 10 bases between them. Per germline, CDR1 SGHNT and CDR2 YYREEE (reference sequence). The DNA for the CDR3 is TGTGCCAGCAGCTTGGCACCAGGGGACAATCAGCCCCAGCATTTT. Translation gives CASSLAPGDNQPQHF. The entire variable domain, with the rest obtained from reference TRBV5-4 and TRBJ1-5, is as follows: ETGVTQSPTHLIKTRGQQVTLRCSSQSGHNTVSWYQQALGQGPQFIFQYYREEENGRGNFPPRFSGLQFPNYSSELNVNALELDDSALYLCASSLAPGDNQPQHFGDGTRLSIL.

The chain links TRBV3-1 (or the pseudogene TRBV3-2) to TRBJ2-5, with D perhaps TRBD2 (6 bases). CDR1 and CDR2 from the germline V gene are LGHDT and YNNKEL (reference sequence). This CDR3 has 15 residues. V lost 3 bases and J 6 bases, leaving 17 bases between the germline ends. The CDR3 DNA sequence: TGTGCCAGCAGCCAGGACCCCGGGACTCTCAAGACCCAGTACTTC. Translated, it gives CASSQDPGTLKTQYF.

This clone was seen a single time. V gene TRBV6-2 or TRBV6-3 combines with J gene TRBJ2-2, with D maybe TRBD2 (5 bases). The V and J ends lost 6 bases and 4 bases respectively, with 18 bases between them. Per germline, CDR1 MNHEY and CDR2 SVGEGT. The CDR3 runs to 16 residues. The CDR3 is CASSQRRAATTGELFF. CDR3 in DNA: TGTGCCAGCAGCCAGCGGCGGGCCGCGACCACCGGGGAGCTGTTTTTT.

This sequence joins TRBV11-2 and TRBJ2-7, with 13 bases identical to TRBD2. The trim removed 1 base at V and 0 bases at J, leaving 3 bases unmatched. Germline CDR1 and CDR2: SGHAT and FQNNGV. This CDR3 has 17 residues. The CDR3 is CASSLGTSGRASYEQYF. CDR3 nucleotide sequence: TGTGCCAGCAGCTTAGGTACTAGCGGGAGGGCCTCCTACGAGCAGTACTTC.

The gene calls are TRBV19 and TRBJ1-1, with 9 bases aligning to TRBD1. This CDR3 comprises 15 residues. The germline CDR1 and CDR2 sequences are LNHDA and SQIVND (reference sequence). V trimming: 6 bases; J trimming: 4 bases; junction bases outside the gene matches: 9. CDR3 bases: TGTGCCAGTAGACCCGGGACAGGGAGAGGCACTGAAGCTTTCTTT. It yields the protein CASRPGTGRGTEAFF. The variable domain in full, completed from reference TRBV19 and TRBJ1-1, reads DGGITQSPKYLFRKEGQNVTLSCEQNLNHDAMYWYRQDPGQGLRLIYYSQIVNDFQKGDIAEGYSVSREKKESFPLTVTSAQKNPTAFYLCASRPGTGRGTEAFFGQGTRLTVV.

The chain has TRBV9 and TRBJ2-1; TRBD1 might be the D (5 bases). This CDR3 is built from 16 residues. Trimming removed 4 bases from V and 7 bases from J, with 21 bases in between. Germline V gives CDR1 SGDLS, CDR2 YYNGEE. The DNA for the CDR3 is TGTGCCAGCAGCCCAGGGTGGCGGATGGTAGGGAATGAGCAGTTCTTC. This encodes CASSPGWRMVGNEQFF.

The chain joins TRBV6-5 to TRBJ1-1; D possibly corresponds to TRBD1 (5 bases). The ends were cut back, 5 bases at V and 5 bases at J, with 6 bases in the middle. This CDR3 region has 11 residues. The V gene's germline CDR1 is MNHEY and CDR2 SVGAGI. The CDR3 sequence is CASSRGTEAFF. The CDR3 region has the DNA TGTGCCAGCAGTAGGGGTACTGAAGCTTTCTTT.

The chain links TRBV7-9 to TRBJ2-1, with 10 bases identical to TRBD2. The V gene's germline CDR1 is SEHNR and CDR2 FQNEAQ (reference sequence). This CDR3 is built from 16 residues. V shed 5 bases and J 8 bases; nucleotides not matched to a gene: 12. The DNA of the CDR3 is TGTGCCAGCAGCGGAGGGCTAGCGGGGGCCCCCCATGAGCAGTTCTTC. Its protein is CASSGGLAGAPHEQFF.

This clone has only one observation. The chain joins TRBV2 to TRBJ1-5; 7 bases map to TRBD1. The CDR3 has 14 amino acids. The trim removed 6 bases at V and 1 base at J, leaving 3 bases unmatched. Germline CDR1 SNHLY, CDR2 FYNNEI. CDR3 sequence: CASRGQTSNQPQHF. The CDR3, as DNA: TGTGCCAGCAGGGGACAGACCAGCAATCAGCCCCAGCATTTT.

The chain joins TRBV2 to TRBJ2-2; 10 bases line up with TRBD1. Germline assignment: CDR1 SNHLY and CDR2 FYNNEI. The CDR3 spans 16 residues. V lost 6 bases, J lost 6 bases, and 10 bases stayed unmatched. Here the CDR3 reads CASRSGQGKKPGELFF. The CDR3 bases are TGTGCCAGCAGGTCGGGACAGGGGAAGAAGCCCGGGGAGCTGTTTTTT.

This chain connects TRBV5-1 to TRBJ1-6; perhaps TRBD1 as D (5 bases). Between the trimmed V and J ends, which lost 4 bases and 0 bases, there was a span of 14 bases. Germline values: CDR1 SGHRS, CDR2 YFSETQ. CDR3 length: 17 amino acids. CDR3 protein: CASSVGGGSSYNSPLHF. Here the CDR3 DNA reads TGCGCCAGCAGCGTGGGGGGGGGAAGCTCCTATAATTCACCCCTCCACTTT. The full variable domain, rest sourced from reference TRBV5-1 and TRBJ1-6, is KAGVTQTPRYLIKTRGQQVTLSCSPISGHRSVSWYQQTPGQGLQFLFEYFSETQRNKGNFPGRFSGRQFSNSRSEMNVSTLELGDSALYLCASSVGGGSSYNSPLHFGNGTRLTVT.

V gene TRBV7-2 combines with J gene TRBJ2-5; perhaps TRBD1 as D (5 bases). CDR1 is SGHTA, CDR2 FQGNSA, per germline. This CDR3 spans 14 amino acids. Trimming cost V 5 bases and J 7 bases, with 17 bases left between them. The CDR3 coding sequence is TGTGCCAGCAGCATCTCCCTTAGACAGAGGACCCAGTACTTC. Protein: CASSISLRQRTQYF. The full variable domain, completed using reference TRBV7-2 and TRBJ2-5, is GAGVSQSPSNKVTEKGKDVELRCDPISGHTALYWYRQSLGQGLEFLIYFQGNSAPDKSGLPSDRFSAERTGGSVSTLTIQRTQQEDSAVYLCASSISLRQRTQYFGPGTRLLVL.

The V and J genes are TRBV18 and TRBJ1-5; 9 bases line up with TRBD1. This CDR3 contains 15 residues. Germline V gene data show CDR1 as KGHSH and CDR2 as LQKENI. J was trimmed by 4 bases and V by 3 bases; bases with no gene match: 4. DNA for the CDR3: TGTGCCAGCTCACCTTACGGACAGGGGAATCAGCCCCAGCATTTT. It specifies CASSPYGQGNQPQHF.

This rearrangement joins TRBV5-1 to TRBJ1-2; the D gene is possibly TRBD1 (6 bases). V lost 3 bases and J 5 bases, leaving 14 bases between the germline ends. The CDR3 contains 14 residues. CDR1 and CDR2 from the germline V gene are SGHRS and YFSETQ. CDR3 in DNA: TGCGCCAGCAGCTCTGGACAGTCCAGATATGGCTACACCTTC. The encoded protein is CASSSGQSRYGYTF.

This rearrangement joins TRBV9 to TRBJ1-6, with D perhaps TRBD1 (5 bases). The CDR3 runs 16 residues. Germline CDR1 reads SGDLS; CDR2 reads YYNGEE. Trimming removed 3 bases at V and 5 bases at J, with 15 bases between. DNA of the CDR3: TGTGCCAGCAGCGGGGGGGATTCTCGAAATAATTCACCCCTCCACTTT. Translation gives CASSGGDSRNNSPLHF.

V and J are TRBV7-9 and TRBJ1-5; D is possibly TRBD1 (5 bases). From germline, CDR1 is SEHNR and CDR2 FQNEAQ (reference sequence). The V end was cut by 1 base, the J end by 10 bases, with 8 bases between. This CDR3 region has 12 residues. In DNA form, the CDR3 reads TGTGCCAGCAGCTTAGGGACACTTCCCCAGCATTTT. This translates into CASSLGTLPQHF.

J is TRBJ2-2 and V is TRBV24-1; 11 bases map to TRBD1. V shed 7 bases and J 6 bases; nucleotides not matched to a gene: 3. The germline gives CDR1 KGHDR, CDR2 SFDVKD. The CDR3 is made up of 14 amino acids. The CDR3 region has the DNA TGTGCCACCAGCGGGACAGGGGGTGCCGGGGAGCTGTTTTTT. As protein: CATSGTGGAGELFF.

The genes are TRBV13 and TRBJ2-7; 11 bases map to TRBD1. After removal of 5 bases from V and 3 bases from J, the junction contained 3 bases not matched to a gene. The V gene's germline CDR1 is PRHDT and CDR2 FYEKMQ (reference sequence). The CDR3 runs 14 residues. CDR3 protein: CASSPGTGGYEQYF. CDR3 nucleotide sequence: TGTGCCAGCAGCCCGGGGACAGGGGGCTACGAGCAGTACTTC.

This clone was seen a few times. This sequence joins TRBV5-1 and TRBJ1-1, with D uncertain. V dropped 4 bases and J dropped 0 bases, with 19 bases sitting between them. Germline CDR1 reads SGHRS; CDR2 reads YFSETQ. There are 17 residues in the CDR3. The CDR3 here is CASSPVLRQTLNTEAFF. DNA of the CDR3: TGCGCCAGCAGCCCCGTCCTGAGGCAGACCTTGAACACTGAAGCTTTCTTT.